This T cell receptor beta chain was documented in a study of T cells after yellow fever vaccination. Study background: The authors prepared low-cell-number fractions using SMART-Seq v4 Ultra Low Input.

A few counts support this clonotype. Its matching antigen is unknown. By 5'RACE template switching, TCR cDNA was produced, with a universal primer site and UMIs added in the process. MiXCR, applied by TCRdb to the 5' RACE reads, yields one record per CDR3 protein. Among fewer than 450,000 distinct CDR3 sequences listed, approximately 10% were seen once. Germline lookup yields CDR1 ENHRY and CDR2 SYGVKD. Trimming removed 2 bases at V and 0 bases at J, with 7 bases between. The CDR3 has 14 amino acids. Study conclusions and caveats: A minor fraction of clonotypes spanned both CD4 and CD8 compartments. Once the booster was given, most primary-vaccination clones reappeared, at over 95% for CD4 and 88% for CD8.

The V call is TRBV10-3, the J call TRBJ1-1; D gene unclear. The TCR originated in a man between 18 and 35 years old who received the YFV17D yellow fever vaccine. The sequences come from PBMCs, collected on the day of the first yellow fever vaccination. CDR3 DNA: TGTGCCATCAGTGAGGGGCTTATGAACACTGAAGCTTTCTTT. This gives the protein CAISEGLMNTEAFF.